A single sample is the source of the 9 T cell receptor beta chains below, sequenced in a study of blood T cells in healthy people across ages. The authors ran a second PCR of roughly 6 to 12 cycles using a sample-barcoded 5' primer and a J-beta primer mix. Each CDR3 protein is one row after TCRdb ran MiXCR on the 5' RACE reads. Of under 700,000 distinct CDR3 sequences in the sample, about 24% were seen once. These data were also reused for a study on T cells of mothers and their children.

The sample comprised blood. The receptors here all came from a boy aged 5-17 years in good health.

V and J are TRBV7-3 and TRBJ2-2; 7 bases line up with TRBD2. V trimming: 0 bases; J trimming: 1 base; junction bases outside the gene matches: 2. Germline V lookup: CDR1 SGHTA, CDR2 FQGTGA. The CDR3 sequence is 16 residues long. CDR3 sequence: CASSLTGGKNTGELFF. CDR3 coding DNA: TGTGCCAGCAGCTTAACGGGAGGGAAGAACACCGGGGAGCTGTTTTTT.

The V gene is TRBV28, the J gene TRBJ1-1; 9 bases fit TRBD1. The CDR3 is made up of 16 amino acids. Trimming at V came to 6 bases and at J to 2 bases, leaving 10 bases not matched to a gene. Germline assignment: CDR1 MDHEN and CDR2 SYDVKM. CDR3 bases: TGTGCCAGCAGGCCCGCCGCGGGACAGGGAAACACTGAAGCTTTCTTT. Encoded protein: CASRPAAGQGNTEAFF.

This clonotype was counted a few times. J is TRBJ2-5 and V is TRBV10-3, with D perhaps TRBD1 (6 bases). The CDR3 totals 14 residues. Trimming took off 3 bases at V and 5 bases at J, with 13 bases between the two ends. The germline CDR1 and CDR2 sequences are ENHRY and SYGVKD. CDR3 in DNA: TGTGCCATCAGTGACTCTGAGGGGGACGAGACCCAGTACTTC. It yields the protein CAISDSEGDETQYF.

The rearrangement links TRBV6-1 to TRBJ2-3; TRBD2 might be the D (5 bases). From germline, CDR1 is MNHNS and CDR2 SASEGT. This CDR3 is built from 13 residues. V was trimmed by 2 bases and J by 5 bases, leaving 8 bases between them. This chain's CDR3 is CASSELGRDTQYF. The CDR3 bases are TGTGCCAGCAGTGAATTGGGGAGAGATACGCAGTATTTT.

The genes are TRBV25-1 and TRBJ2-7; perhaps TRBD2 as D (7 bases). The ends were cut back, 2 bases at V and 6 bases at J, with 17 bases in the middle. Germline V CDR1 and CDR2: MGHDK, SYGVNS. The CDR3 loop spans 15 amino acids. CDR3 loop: CASSEMGGGPVEQYF. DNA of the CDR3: TGTGCCAGCAGTGAAATGGGGGGGGGGCCTGTCGAGCAGTACTTC.

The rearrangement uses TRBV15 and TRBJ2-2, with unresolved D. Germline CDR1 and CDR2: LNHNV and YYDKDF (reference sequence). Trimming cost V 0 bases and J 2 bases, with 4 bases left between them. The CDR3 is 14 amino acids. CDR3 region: CATSREANTGELFF. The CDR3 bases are TGTGCCACCAGCAGAGAGGCAAACACCGGGGAGCTGTTTTTT.

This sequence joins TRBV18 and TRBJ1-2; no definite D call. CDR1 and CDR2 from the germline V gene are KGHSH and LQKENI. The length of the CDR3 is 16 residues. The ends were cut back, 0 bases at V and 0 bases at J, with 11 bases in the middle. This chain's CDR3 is CASSPPGAVANYGYTF. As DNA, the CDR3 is TGTGCCAGCTCACCACCGGGCGCAGTCGCTAACTATGGCTACACCTTC.

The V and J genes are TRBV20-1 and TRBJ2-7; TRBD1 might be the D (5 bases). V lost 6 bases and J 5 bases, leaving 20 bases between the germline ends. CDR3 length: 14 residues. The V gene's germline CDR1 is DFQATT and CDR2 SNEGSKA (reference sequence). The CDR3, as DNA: TGCAGTGCATACCGGCGCCAGGGTGTCGACGAGCAGTACTTC. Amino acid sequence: CSAYRRQGVDEQYF.

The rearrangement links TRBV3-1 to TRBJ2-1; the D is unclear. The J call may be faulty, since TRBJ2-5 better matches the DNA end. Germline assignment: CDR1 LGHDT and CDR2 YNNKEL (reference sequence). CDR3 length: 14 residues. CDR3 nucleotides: TGTGCCAGCAGCCAAAAGGACGGCCAAGAGACCCAGTACTTC. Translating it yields CASSQKDGQETQYF.